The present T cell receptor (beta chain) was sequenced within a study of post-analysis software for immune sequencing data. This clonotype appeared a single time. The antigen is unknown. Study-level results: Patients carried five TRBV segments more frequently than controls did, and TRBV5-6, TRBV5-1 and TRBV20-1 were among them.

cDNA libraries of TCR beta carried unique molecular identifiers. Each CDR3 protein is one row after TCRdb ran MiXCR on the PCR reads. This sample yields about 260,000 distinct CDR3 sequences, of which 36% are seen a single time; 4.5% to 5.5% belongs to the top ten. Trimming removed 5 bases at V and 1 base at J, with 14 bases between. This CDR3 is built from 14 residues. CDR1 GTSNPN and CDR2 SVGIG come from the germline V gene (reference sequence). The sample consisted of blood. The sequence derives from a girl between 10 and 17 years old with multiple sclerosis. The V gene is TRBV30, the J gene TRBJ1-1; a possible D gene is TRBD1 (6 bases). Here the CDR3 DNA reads TGTGCCTGGGATCCGGGACACACGAACACTGAAGCTTTCTTT. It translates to CAWDPGHTNTEAFF.